This entry is about one T cell receptor beta chain. Its antigen is unknown. The junction and the germline gene differ at one end; a read error may be behind it. The library gave individual cDNA molecules unique molecular identifiers. TCRdb itself ran the RACE reads through MiXCR, one entry per CDR3 protein. The sample has under 450,000 distinct CDR3 sequences; around 6% are singletons. Time point reported: patch test 2, 6 weeks after DPC sensitization. Documented treatment: therapeutic diphenylcyclopropenone sensitization with weekly scalp DPC. The data derive from a study of human T cells and chemical hapten exposure. The overall study: Sensitization was performed using 2% DPC on a roughly 2 cm by roughly 2 cm upper inner arm skin site. The study, taken as a whole, reports: DPC sensitization produced no change in TCRs with frequency above 1 in 1000.

The CDR3 is made up of 15 amino acids. The V gene's germline CDR1 is SGHTA and CDR2 FQGNSA. Sequencing was performed on whole blood, taken in connection with sensitization to the hapten diphenylcyclopropenone (DPC). The genes are TRBV7-2 and TRBJ2-7, with D perhaps assigned TRBD1 or TRBD2 (6 bases each). The receptor comes from a woman aged 18-35 years with alopecia areata. Some clones in this sample may be carry-over from other donors' samples. CDR3 residues: CASSLGGAGSYVQYF. CDR3 in DNA: TGTGCCAGCAGCTTAGGGGGGGCAGGGTCCTACGTGCAGTACTTC.